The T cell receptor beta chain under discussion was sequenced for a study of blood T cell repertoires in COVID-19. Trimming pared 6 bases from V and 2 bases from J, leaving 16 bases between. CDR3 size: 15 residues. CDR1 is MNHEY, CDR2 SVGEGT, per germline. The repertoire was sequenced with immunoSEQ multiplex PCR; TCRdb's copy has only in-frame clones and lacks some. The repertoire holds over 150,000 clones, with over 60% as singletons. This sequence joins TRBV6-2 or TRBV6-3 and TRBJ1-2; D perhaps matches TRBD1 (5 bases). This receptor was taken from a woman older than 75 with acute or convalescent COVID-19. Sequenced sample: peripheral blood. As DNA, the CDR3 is TGTGCCAGCAGCATCCCTGAAAAGGGGAACTATGGCTACACCTTC. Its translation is CASSIPEKGNYGYTF.